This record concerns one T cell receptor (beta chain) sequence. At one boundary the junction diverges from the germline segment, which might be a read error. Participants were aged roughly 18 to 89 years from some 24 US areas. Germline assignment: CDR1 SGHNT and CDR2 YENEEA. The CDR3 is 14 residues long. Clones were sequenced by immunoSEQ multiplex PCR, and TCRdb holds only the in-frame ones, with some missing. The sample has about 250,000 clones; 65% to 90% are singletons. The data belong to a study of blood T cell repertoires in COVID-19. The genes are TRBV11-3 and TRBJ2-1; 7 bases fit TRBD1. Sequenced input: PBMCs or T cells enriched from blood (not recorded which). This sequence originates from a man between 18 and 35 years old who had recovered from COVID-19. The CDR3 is CASNWGQNYNEQFF. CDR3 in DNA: TGTGCGAGCAACTGGGGACAGAACTACAATGAGCAGTTCTTC.